The 4 T cell receptor beta chains presented below share a single source sample, sequenced in a study of OX40 agonist ivuxolimab in advanced cancers. The method was immunoSEQ multiplex PCR; TCRdb's version includes in-frame clones alone and lacks a portion of them. The sample carries about 86,000 clones, less than 95% recorded once. Sequencing used CD4+ or CD8+ T cells sorted from blood, obtained in a trial of the OX40 agonist ivuxolimab. Receptors originate from an adult with an advanced solid tumor such as melanoma, head and neck, liver or kidney cancer.

The J gene is TRBJ2-7, the V gene TRBV6-1, with D possibly being TRBD1 (5 bases). The germline V gene encodes CDR1 MNHNS and CDR2 SASEGT. With 3 bases removed from V and 2 bases from J, the gap between germline ends came to 11 bases. This CDR3 spans 14 amino acids. CDR3 residues: CASSDSGKAYEQYF. The CDR3 DNA follows: TGTGCCAGCAGTGACTCAGGGAAGGCCTACGAGCAGTACTTC.

This clone ranks as medium-sized. Mismatch with germline at one junction end may stem from a read error. The chain joins TRBV7-7 to TRBJ1-2, with D perhaps TRBD1 (5 bases). This CDR3 spans 16 amino acids. Looked up from germline, CDR1 is SSHAT and CDR2 is FNYEAQ (reference sequence). The CDR3 sequence: CASSLDREGSSYGYTF. In DNA, the CDR3 is TGTGCTAGCAGCTTAGACAGAGAAGGTTCTAGCTATGGCTACACCTTC. The full variable domain, rest sourced from reference TRBV7-7 and TRBJ1-2, is GAGVSQSPRYKVTKRGQDVTLRCDPISSHATLYWYQQALGQGPEFLTYFNYEAQPDKSGLPSDRFSAERPEGSISTLTIQRTEQRDSAMYRCASSLDREGSSYGYTFGSGTRLTVV.

The V gene is TRBV19, the J gene TRBJ2-1; the match to TRBD2 covers 11 bases. Germline V CDR1 and CDR2: LNHDA, SQIVND (reference sequence). This CDR3 region has 15 residues. The V segment lost 7 bases and the J segment 4 bases; nucleotides outside the gene matches: 6. CDR3 coding DNA: TGTGCCAGTAACTCCGGGACTAGCGGTTACAATGAGCAGTTCTTC. Its protein is CASNSGTSGYNEQFF.

The V gene is TRBV5-1, the J gene TRBJ2-1; D is ambiguous. The germline gives CDR1 SGHRS, CDR2 YFSETQ. Trimming took 1 base from V and 8 from J, leaving 4 bases between them. The CDR3 totals 11 residues. The CDR3 coding sequence is TGCGCCAGCAGCTTGAGTGATGAGCAGTTCTTC. It is translated as CASSLSDEQFF.